The source of this T cell receptor beta chain is a study of cytomegalovirus exposure and HLA in healthy donors (dated by TCRdb to the late 2010s). At the level of the whole study: An earlier analysis of roughly 630 of the donors reported about 250 Gb of sequence data and around 120 million unique TCR beta sequences from 150 million to 200 million T cells. Donor age, sex, ethnicity and CMV serostatus were compiled together with the repertoire data. The aim of the study was to test whether cataloging public T cell receptors could identify signatures of past pathogen exposure. All discovery cohort repertoires had been generated on a single sequencing platform. To predict cytomegalovirus infection status, the study brought together high-throughput TCR immunosequencing, statistical association of individual TCRs with disease status, and machine learning. Roughly 290 gigabases of sequencing data and tens of millions of unique TCR sequences made up an early release that covered several hundred HLA-typed donors. Besides the first cohort of roughly 660 subjects, a separate validation cohort made up of around 120 different subjects was used. An earlier analysis of more than 450 of the donors used high-throughput TCR beta sequencing to judge whether each TCR beta V gene segment behaved as functional or pseudogenic. Using immunosequencing, the study profiled T cell repertoires from 666 subjects and related those repertoires to cytomegalovirus serostatus. Among some 410 genotyped donors of the cohort, an average of approximately 200,000 unique TCR beta nucleotide sequences was sequenced per donor, of which about 18% were non-productive. Rather than drawing on any new phenotypic data, the later analysis identified candidate immune exposures from TCR beta sequences and the way those sequences occurred across donors. In a later analysis, previously published TCR beta repertoires from about 640 donors were re-analyzed and high-resolution HLA genotyping was added so that TCR occurrence patterns could be studied. Several DR-DQ haplotypes were handled as single units for association and clustering because linkage in the cohort was strong. Typing coverage differed by locus: A, B, C, DRB1 and DQB1 were typed in about 629-640 donors, DQA1 in about 500, DPA1 in around 600, and DPB1 in roughly 470. HLA typing included class I and class II loci at four-digit resolution. A later genetic analysis took genome-wide SNP genotypes for about three fifths of the roughly 700 donors and used that subset as a discovery cohort. Among the approximately 400 genotyped donors, around 79% belonged to the genetic ancestry cluster associated with self-reported Caucasian donors. Broader findings and caveats from the paper: A group of highly shared sequence variants was considered likely to be a technical artifact of the sequencing pipeline. Some IMGT-functional V segments, including TRBV6-2 and TRBV6-3, could not be told apart with the 87-base-pair reads, so those segments were excluded. The classifier was reported to diagnose cytomegalovirus status with high specificity and sensitivity in both the original cohort and the validation cohort. Roughly uniform sequencing depth across donors was assumed in presence/absence analyses, although this assumption may not hold. While some public TCRs were present in many individuals, most TCR sequences turned up only very rarely across donors. The study listed 150 to 200 TCR beta chains as associated with cytomegalovirus. The only immune exposure information available for the cohort was CMV serostatus. In this cohort, only TCR beta chains were sequenced, and detectable features were limited by the absence of alpha or paired-chain data. Because some donors lacked HLA typing at each locus, the association tests relied only on the typed subset. Correlated functional status among segregating V segments might be attributable to linkage disequilibrium, but an unknown experimental factor could not be ruled out. Compared with equally common non-associated chains, HLA-associated TCR beta chains in a later analysis were more clonally expanded and had lower generation probabilities. A later analysis found that TCR association rates varied across HLA loci, with DRB1 alleles showing the most associated TCRs and HLA-C alleles the fewest. According to a later genetic analysis, donors in an Asian-associated ancestry cluster had fewer N-insertions in productive TCRs than the roughly 670-donor mean. When HLA alleles, especially DR and DQ, strongly co-occurred, TCR associations were difficult to assign to individual alleles. Several of the top co-occurrence clusters appeared to be linked to parvovirus B19, influenza, CMV and Epstein-Barr virus, according to a later analysis. Broadly in line with IMGT annotations, most TCR beta V segments showed up in productive rearrangements about 87% or about 30% of the time in an earlier analysis of under 700 of the donors. It was suggested by the authors that the approach could potentially be generalized to other disease states and immunological phenotypes. In a later analysis, most CMV-associated TCR beta chains were found to appear HLA-restricted, with HLA associations seemingly driven largely by CMV exposure. An association between a missense DCLRE1C variant and V-gene and J-gene trimming of TCR beta chains was found in a later genetic analysis and replicated in an independent cohort. In vitro tests confirmed that a few of the cytomegalovirus-associated TCR beta chains recognize cytomegalovirus antigens. The earlier analysis of approximately 540 of the donors excluded roughly 17 rarely observed V segments, including chromosome 9 orphons, because counts were too low. A further reported finding was that TCR beta sequences accurately predicted the HLA-A and HLA-B alleles for most subjects in the first cohort. Specific HLA alleles were associated with 16,951 TCR beta sequences at a false discovery rate of 0.05 in a later analysis.

The receptor library was made with the immunoSEQ multiplex PCR assay. For the multiplex PCR, a mixture combining 60 forward primers for TCR Vbeta segments and 13 reverse primers for TCR Jbeta segments was used. The CDR3 region of rearranged TCR beta genes was amplified from genomic DNA with a multiplex PCR assay. Amplified TCR beta libraries were sequenced as 87-base-pair reads on the Illumina HiSeq System. Regarding the original processing steps: A later analysis counted about 80 million unique TCR beta chains across the 650 to 700 repertoires, and roughly 10 million of these chains were shared by at least two donors. Raw reads were error-corrected and collapsed into unique sequences by a nearest-neighbor algorithm in which closely related sequences were merged to remove PCR and sequencing errors. Alignment of CDR3 sequences to IMGT reference sequences was used to assign V, D and J gene segments. For a sequence to be retained, at least a six-nucleotide match to both a V gene segment and a J gene segment was required. A rearrangement counted as productive if the CDR3 had no stop codons and remained in frame with V and J, and every other rearrangement counted as non-productive. CDR3 was defined according to IMGT convention as the region running from the second conserved V-encoded cysteine to the conserved J-encoded phenylalanine. Sequences without an unambiguous match to a single V gene segment were excluded from the earlier analysis of about 640 of the donors. An earlier analysis of several hundred of the donors classified V segments as functional when productive rearrangements were above 56.7% and as segregating when the standard deviation between donors was above 5%. A statistical classification framework was developed to diagnose cytomegalovirus status using the catalog of TCR beta chain sequences. In a later analysis, TCR nucleotide sequences were compared against IMGT/GENE-DB human TR gene sequences so that V and J genes could be assigned. Using the TCRdist pipeline, a later analysis assigned CDR3 sequences along with most-parsimonious VDJ recombination scenarios. In a later analysis, each TCR beta chain was defined by its CDR3 amino acid sequence together with its V-gene family, and reads lacking a unique V-gene family were excluded. As a way to deal with suspected cross-contamination and a sequencing artifact, a later analysis dropped 640 or so nucleotide sequences that were highly shared and had low generation probability. A later analysis calculated a clonal expansion index for each public chain from normalized within-repertoire ranks of inferred template counts. In a later analysis, generation probabilities were computed with a VDJ recombination model fitted to out-of-frame rearrangements, and the resulting probabilities were checked against IGoR. Hypergeometric tests were used in a later analysis to score TCR-TCR, TCR-HLA and TCR-CMV co-occurrence, with a repertoire-size bias correction applied to the TCR pairs. To estimate false discovery rates, a later analysis permuted the HLA or CMV assignments 20 times. A later analysis grouped co-occurring TCRs with DBSCAN, adding TCRdist sequence similarity when clustering within HLA-allele-positive subsets. Repertoires with fewer than 30,000 or more than 120,000 public chains were left out of co-occurrence clustering, as were four to six repertoires with anomalous nucleotide sharing. TCRdb mirrors the immuneACCESS table, restricted to in-frame sequences. Some clones are absent from its copies; in checked studies, under half trace to an unresolved V gene, and the reason for the others is unknown. V and J calls and clone size are as listed in that table; D and trimming were resolved from the DNA. This sample has some 150,000 clones in its table, and 75% to 80% of those were observed once. The ten largest clones take up around 1.7% of the sample.

Concerning this clone itself: Its binding antigen is unknown. No per-base quality is available; no much larger clone lies one base away.

From the cysteine up to the phenylalanine, the CDR3 has a length of 18 residues. The kept DNA is CDR3 alone, 54 bases in frame from the first base. Trimming takes 3 bases off V and 5 bases off J; junction bases not matched to a gene: 15. CDR1 and CDR2 are read off the germline V gene as SGHVS and FNYEAQ. In total, approximately 610 healthy bone marrow donors made up the cohort. Cohort members were all nominally healthy when sampled, although unrecorded immune exposures were likely present. The donor tested CMV seronegative, placing the donor among the 300 to 400 seronegative members of the cohort. Every donor gave a peripheral blood sample, and the peripheral blood mononuclear cells from that sample were used for TCR beta sequencing. The Qiagen DNeasy Blood Extraction Kit was used to extract genomic DNA from the blood cell samples.

Recombination linked TRBV7-6 to TRBJ2-1; TRBD2 fits 8 bases in the junction. This receptor was taken from a female donor in good health and CMV-seronegative. What was sequenced was PBMCs. The sequence in DNA is TGTGCCAGCAGCTTCCTGAACTCCGGGACTAGTGATAACAATGAGCAGTTCTTC. Its translation is CASSFLNSGTSDNNEQFF.